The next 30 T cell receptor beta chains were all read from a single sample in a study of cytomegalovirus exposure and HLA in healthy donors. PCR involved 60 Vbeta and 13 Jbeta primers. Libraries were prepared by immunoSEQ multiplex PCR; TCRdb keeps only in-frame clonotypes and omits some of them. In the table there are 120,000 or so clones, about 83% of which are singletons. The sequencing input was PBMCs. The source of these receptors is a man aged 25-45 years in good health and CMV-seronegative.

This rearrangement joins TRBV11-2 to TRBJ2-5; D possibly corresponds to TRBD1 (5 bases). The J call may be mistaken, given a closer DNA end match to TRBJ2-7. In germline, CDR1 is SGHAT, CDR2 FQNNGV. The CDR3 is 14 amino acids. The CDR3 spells CASSFADSSYEQYF. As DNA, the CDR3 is TGTGCCAGCAGCTTTGCTGACAGCTCCTACGAGCAGTACTTC.

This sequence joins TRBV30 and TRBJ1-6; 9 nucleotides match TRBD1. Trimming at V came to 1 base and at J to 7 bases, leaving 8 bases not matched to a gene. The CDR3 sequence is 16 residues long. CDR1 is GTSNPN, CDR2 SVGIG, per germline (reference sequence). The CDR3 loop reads CAWSALTGGRNSPLHF. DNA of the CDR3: TGTGCCTGGAGTGCCTTGACAGGGGGAAGAAATTCACCCCTCCACTTT.

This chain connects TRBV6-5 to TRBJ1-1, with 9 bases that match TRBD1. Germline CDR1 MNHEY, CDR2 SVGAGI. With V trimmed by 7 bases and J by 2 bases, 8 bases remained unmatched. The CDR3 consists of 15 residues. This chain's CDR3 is CASKNSDRGNTEAFF. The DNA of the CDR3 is TGTGCCAGCAAAAACTCGGACAGGGGAAACACTGAAGCTTTCTTT.

CDR3 sequence: CASSIGGVAGEAFF. The CDR3 region has the DNA TGTGCCAGTAGTATAGGAGGGGTAGCGGGTGAAGCTTTCTTT. The chain has TRBV19 and TRBJ1-1, with D maybe TRBD1 (5 bases). Germline lookup yields CDR1 LNHDA and CDR2 SQIVND (reference sequence). Trimming left V 1 base short and J 7 bases short, with 13 bases between. The CDR3 has 14 amino acids.

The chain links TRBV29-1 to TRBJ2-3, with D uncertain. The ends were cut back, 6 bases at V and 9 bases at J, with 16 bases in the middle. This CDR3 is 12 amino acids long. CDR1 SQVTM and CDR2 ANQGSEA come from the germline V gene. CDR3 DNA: TGCAGCGTCCTGCCCCTGACACTGACGCAGTATTTT. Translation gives CSVLPLTLTQYF.

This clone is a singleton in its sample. The CDR3 sequence: CASSLGVSADTQYF. In DNA, the CDR3 is TGTGCCAGCAGCTTAGGAGTTAGCGCAGATACGCAGTATTTT. This chain connects TRBV7-7 to TRBJ2-3, with D possibly TRBD2 on 5 matching bases. This CDR3 has 14 residues. V was pared by 1 base and J by 4 bases, with 9 bases between. CDR1 is SSHAT, CDR2 FNYEAQ, per germline (reference sequence).

CDR3 coding DNA: TGTGCCAGCAGCTTAAAAGCGGGGGGGAGCTCCTACAATGAGCAGTTCTTC. Its translation is CASSLKAGGSSYNEQFF. The rearrangement links TRBV7-2 to TRBJ2-1; 10 bases line up with TRBD2. The CDR3 contains 17 residues. Germline V gives CDR1 SGHTA, CDR2 FQGNSA. V lost 2 bases and J lost 0; bases outside the gene matches: 4.

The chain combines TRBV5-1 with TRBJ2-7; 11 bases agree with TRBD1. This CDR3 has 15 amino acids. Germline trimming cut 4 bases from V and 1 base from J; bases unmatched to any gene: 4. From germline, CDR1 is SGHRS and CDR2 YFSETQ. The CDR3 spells CASSADRGRSYEQYF. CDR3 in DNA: TGCGCCAGCAGCGCGGACAGGGGGCGATCCTACGAGCAGTACTTC.

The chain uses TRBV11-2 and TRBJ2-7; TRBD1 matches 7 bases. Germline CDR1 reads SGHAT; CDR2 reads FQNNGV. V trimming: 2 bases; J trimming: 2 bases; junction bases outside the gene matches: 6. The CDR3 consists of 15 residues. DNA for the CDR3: TGTGCCAGCAGCTTATCAGGGGGAAGGGCCTACGAGCAGTACTTC. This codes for CASSLSGGRAYEQYF.

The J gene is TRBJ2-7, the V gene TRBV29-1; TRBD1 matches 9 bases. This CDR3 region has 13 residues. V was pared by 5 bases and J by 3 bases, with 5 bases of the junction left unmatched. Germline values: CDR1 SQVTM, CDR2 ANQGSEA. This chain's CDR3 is CSVHGQGSYEQYF. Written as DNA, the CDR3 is TGCAGCGTTCACGGACAGGGGAGCTACGAGCAGTACTTC.

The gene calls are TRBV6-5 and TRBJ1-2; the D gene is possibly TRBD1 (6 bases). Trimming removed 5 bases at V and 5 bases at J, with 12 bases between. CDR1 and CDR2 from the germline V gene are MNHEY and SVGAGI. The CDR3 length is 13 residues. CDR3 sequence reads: CASSKSGTYGYTF. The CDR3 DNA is TGTGCCAGCAGTAAATCAGGGACATATGGCTACACCTTC.

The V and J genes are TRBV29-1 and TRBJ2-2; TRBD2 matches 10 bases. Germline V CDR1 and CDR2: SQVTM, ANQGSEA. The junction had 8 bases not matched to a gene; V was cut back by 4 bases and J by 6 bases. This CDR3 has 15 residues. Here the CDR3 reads CSVVLSGGSPGELFF. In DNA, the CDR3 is TGCAGCGTTGTCCTTAGCGGGGGGTCCCCCGGGGAGCTGTTTTTT.

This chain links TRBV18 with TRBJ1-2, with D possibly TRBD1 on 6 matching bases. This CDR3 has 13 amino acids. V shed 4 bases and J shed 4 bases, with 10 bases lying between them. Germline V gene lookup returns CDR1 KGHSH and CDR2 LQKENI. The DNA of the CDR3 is TGTGCCAGCTCACTGGACAGCCGCTATGGCTACACCTTC. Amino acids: CASSLDSRYGYTF.

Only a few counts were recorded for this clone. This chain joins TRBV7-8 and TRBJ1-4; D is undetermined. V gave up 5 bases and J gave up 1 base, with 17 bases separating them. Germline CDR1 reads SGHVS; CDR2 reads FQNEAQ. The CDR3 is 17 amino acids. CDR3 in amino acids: CASSVGLAVGTNEKLFF. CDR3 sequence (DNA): TGTGCCAGCAGCGTTGGACTGGCGGTCGGAACTAATGAAAAACTGTTTTTT.

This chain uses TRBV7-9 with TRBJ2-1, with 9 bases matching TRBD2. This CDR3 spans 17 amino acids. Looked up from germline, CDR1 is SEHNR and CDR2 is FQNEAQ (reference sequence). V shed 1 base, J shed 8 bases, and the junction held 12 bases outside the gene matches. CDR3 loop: CASSLDWAGGPGDEQFF. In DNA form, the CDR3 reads TGTGCCAGCAGCTTAGATTGGGCGGGAGGGCCGGGGGATGAGCAGTTCTTC.

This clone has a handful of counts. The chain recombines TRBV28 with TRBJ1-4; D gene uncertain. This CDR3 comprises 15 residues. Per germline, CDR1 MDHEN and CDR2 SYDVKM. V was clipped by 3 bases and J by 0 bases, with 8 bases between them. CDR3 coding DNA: TGTGCCAGCAGTTTTGGGCCTGCAACTAATGAAAAACTGTTTTTT. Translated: CASSFGPATNEKLFF.

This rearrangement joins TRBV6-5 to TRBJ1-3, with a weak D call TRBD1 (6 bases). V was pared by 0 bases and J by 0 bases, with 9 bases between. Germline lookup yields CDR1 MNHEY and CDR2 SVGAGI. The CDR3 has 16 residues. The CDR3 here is CASSYSTGASGNTIYF. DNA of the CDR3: TGTGCCAGCAGTTACTCGACAGGTGCCTCTGGAAACACCATATATTTT.

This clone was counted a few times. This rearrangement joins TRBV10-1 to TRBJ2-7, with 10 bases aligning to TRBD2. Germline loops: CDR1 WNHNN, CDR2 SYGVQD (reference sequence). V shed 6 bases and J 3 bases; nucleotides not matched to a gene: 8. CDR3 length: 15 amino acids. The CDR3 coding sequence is TGCGCCAGCAGCCCCGGGCTAGCGGGGGTCTACGAGCAGTACTTC. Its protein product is CASSPGLAGVYEQYF.

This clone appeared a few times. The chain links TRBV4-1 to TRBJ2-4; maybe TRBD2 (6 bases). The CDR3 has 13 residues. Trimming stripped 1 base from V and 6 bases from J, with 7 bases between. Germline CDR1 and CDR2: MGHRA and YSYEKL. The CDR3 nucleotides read TGCGCCAGCAGCCAAGGAGCGGGAAACATTCAGTACTTC. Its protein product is CASSQGAGNIQYF.

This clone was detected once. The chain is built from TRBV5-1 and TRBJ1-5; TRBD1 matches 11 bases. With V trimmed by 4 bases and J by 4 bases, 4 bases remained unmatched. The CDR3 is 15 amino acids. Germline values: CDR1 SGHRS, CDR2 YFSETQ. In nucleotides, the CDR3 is TGCGCCAGCAGCCCCGGGGACAGGGGGAATCAGCCCCAGCATTTT. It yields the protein CASSPGDRGNQPQHF.

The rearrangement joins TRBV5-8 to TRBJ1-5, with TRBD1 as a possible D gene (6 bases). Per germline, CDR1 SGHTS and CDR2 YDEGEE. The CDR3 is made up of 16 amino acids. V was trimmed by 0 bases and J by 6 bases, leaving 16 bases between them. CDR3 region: CASSLARGALGQPQHF. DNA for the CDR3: TGTGCCAGCAGCTTGGCGCGGGGGGCGCTAGGTCAGCCCCAGCATTTT.

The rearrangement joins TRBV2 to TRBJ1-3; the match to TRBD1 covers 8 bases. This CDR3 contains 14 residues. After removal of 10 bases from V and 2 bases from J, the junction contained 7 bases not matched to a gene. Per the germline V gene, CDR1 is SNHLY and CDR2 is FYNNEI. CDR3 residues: CATSGGEAGNTIYF. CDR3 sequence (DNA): TGTGCCACCTCAGGGGGCGAGGCTGGAAACACCATATATTTT.

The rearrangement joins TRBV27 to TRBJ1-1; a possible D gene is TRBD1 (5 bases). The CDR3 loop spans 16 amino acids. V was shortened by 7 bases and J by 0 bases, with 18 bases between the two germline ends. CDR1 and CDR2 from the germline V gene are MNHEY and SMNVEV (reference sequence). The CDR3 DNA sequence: TGTGCCAGCATCCGACAGTTACAGACCATGAACACTGAAGCTTTCTTT. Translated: CASIRQLQTMNTEAFF.

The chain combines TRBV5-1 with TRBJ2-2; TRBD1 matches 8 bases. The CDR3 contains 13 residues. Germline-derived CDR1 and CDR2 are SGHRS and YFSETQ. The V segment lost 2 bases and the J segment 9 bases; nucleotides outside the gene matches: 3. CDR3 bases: TGCGCCAGCAGCTTCGGACAGGGCCGGGAGCTGTTTTTT. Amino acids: CASSFGQGRELFF.

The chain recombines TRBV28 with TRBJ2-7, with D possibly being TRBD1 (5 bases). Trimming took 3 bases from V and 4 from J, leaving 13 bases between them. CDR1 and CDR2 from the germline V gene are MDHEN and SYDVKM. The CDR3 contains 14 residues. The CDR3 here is CASSFWGRAYEQYF. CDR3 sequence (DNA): TGTGCCAGCAGTTTTTGGGGCAGGGCGTACGAGCAGTACTTC. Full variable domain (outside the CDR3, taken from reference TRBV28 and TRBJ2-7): DVKVTQSSRYLVKRTGEKVFLECVQDMDHENMFWYRQDPGLGLRLIYFSYDVKMKEKGDIPEGYSVSREKKERFSLILESASTNQTSMYLCASSFWGRAYEQYFGPGTRLTVT.

The CDR3 spells CASSLETGSNEKLFF. The DNA of the CDR3 is TGTGCCAGCAGCTTGGAGACAGGGAGTAATGAAAAACTGTTTTTT. J is TRBJ1-4 and V is TRBV5-6, with 7 bases identical to TRBD1. Germline V gene lookup returns CDR1 SGHDT and CDR2 YYEEEE. The CDR3 spans 15 residues. The V and J ends lost 0 bases and 4 bases, in that order; junction bases with no gene match: 3.

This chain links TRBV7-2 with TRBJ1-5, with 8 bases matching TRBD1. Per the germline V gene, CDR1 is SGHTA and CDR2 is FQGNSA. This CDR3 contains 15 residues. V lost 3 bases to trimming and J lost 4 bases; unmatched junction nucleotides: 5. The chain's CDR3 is CASSFQGALNQPQHF. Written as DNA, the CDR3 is TGTGCCAGCAGCTTCCAGGGGGCGCTTAATCAGCCCCAGCATTTT. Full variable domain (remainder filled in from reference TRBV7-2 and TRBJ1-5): GAGVSQSPSNKVTEKGKDVELRCDPISGHTALYWYRQSLGQGLEFLIYFQGNSAPDKSGLPSDRFSAERTGGSVSTLTIQRTQQEDSAVYLCASSFQGALNQPQHFGDGTRLSIL.

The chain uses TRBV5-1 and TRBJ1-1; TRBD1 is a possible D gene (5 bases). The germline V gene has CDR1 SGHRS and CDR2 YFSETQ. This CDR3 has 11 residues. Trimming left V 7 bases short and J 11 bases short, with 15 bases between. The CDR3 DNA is TGCGCCAGCGGGGGGGTCGAAGGGGCTTTCTTT. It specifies CASGGVEGAFF.

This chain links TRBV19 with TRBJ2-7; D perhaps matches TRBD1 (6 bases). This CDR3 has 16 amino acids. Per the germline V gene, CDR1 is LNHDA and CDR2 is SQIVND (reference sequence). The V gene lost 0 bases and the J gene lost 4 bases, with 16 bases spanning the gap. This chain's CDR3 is CASSIDGPPRGYEQYF. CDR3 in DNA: TGTGCCAGTAGTATAGACGGACCCCCCAGGGGTTACGAGCAGTACTTC.

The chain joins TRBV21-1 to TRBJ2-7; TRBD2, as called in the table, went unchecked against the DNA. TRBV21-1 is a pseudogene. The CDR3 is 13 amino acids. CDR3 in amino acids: CATPGGLAYEQYF. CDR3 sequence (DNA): TGTGCCACCCCCGGAGGATTAGCCTACGAGCAGTACTTC.